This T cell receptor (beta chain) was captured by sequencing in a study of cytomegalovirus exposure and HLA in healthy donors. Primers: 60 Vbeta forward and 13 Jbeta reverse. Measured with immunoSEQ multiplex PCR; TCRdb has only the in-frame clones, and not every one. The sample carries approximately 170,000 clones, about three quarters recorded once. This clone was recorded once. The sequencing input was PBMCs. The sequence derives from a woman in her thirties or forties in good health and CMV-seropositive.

CDR3 amino acids: CASSPPSWEYGYTF. The CDR3 DNA reads TGTGCCAGCTCACCACCAAGTTGGGAGTATGGCTACACCTTC. The chain is built from TRBV18 and TRBJ1-2, with unresolved D. The CDR3 loop spans 14 amino acids. Germline CDR1 is KGHSH and CDR2 is LQKENI. V dropped 0 bases and J dropped 5 bases, with 10 bases sitting between them.